This entry lists 19 T cell receptor beta chains sequenced from one sample in a study of beta chain features in type 1 diabetes. Reverse transcription of all isolated RNA meant that expressed TCRB transcripts were sequenced. Assay used: immunoSEQ multiplex PCR; TCRdb lists only in-frame clones, some missing. In the table there are more than 150,000 clones, around 10% of which are singletons. Input material: central memory CD4+ T cells from blood. These receptors were collected from a man younger than 35 in good health.

This chain's CDR3 is CASNNQGYGYTF. DNA for the CDR3: TGTGCCAGCAACAATCAGGGTTATGGCTACACCTTC. The rearrangement uses TRBV7-2 and TRBJ1-2, with TRBD1 as a possible D gene (5 bases). V was shortened by 7 bases and J by 5 bases, with 11 bases between the two germline ends. Germline CDR1 and CDR2: SGHTA and FQGNSA. The CDR3 length is 12 residues.

The gene calls are TRBV2 and TRBJ1-1, with a weak D call TRBD1 (6 bases). Germline V lookup: CDR1 SNHLY, CDR2 FYNNEI. The ends were cut back, 3 bases at V and 2 bases at J, with 19 bases in the middle. CDR3 length: 17 residues. The CDR3 bases are TGTGCCAGCAGTGATAGAGGGGGATTTCTGGGAAACACTGAAGCTTTCTTT. Protein product: CASSDRGGFLGNTEAFF.

The CDR3 nucleotides are TGTGCCAGCGGGACAGGGAGGCACACTGAAGCTTTCTTT. Its translation: CASGTGRHTEAFF. V is TRBV7-2 and J is TRBJ1-1; 9 bases are a match to TRBD1. Germline V lookup: CDR1 SGHTA, CDR2 FQGNSA. The CDR3 has 13 amino acids. V dropped 8 bases and J dropped 3; count of bases not matched to a gene: 4.

This clone was observed a handful of times. The V and J genes are TRBV9 and TRBJ2-1; D is unresolved. This CDR3 has 14 residues. Per the germline V gene, CDR1 is SGDLS and CDR2 is YYNGEE. The ends were cut back, 4 bases at V and 1 base at J, with 9 bases in the middle. DNA for the CDR3: TGTGCCAGCAGCCTAGGGTCTTCCTACAATGAGCAGTTCTTC. This sequence encodes CASSLGSSYNEQFF. Filled out from reference TRBV9 and TRBJ2-1, the complete variable domain reads DSGVTQTPKHLITATGQRVTLRCSPRSGDLSVYWYQQSLDQGLQFLIQYYNGEERAKGNILERFSAQQFPDLHSELNLSSLELGDSALYFCASSLGSSYNEQFFGPGTRLTVL.

The rearrangement joins TRBV25-1 to TRBJ2-5, with D hard to call. The V end lost 6 bases, the J end lost 5 bases, and 16 bases lay between the germline ends. The CDR3 runs to 14 residues. Germline V gene data show CDR1 as MGHDK and CDR2 as SYGVNS. CDR3 in DNA: TGTGCCAGCAGGGGTAATAGGAAGATGGAGACCCAGTACTTC. It yields the protein CASRGNRKMETQYF.

The sample holds a few counts of this clone. The rearrangement joins TRBV2 to TRBJ1-4; no clear D gene. The CDR3 runs to 14 residues. Germline values: CDR1 SNHLY, CDR2 FYNNEI. The ends were cut back, 5 bases at V and 2 bases at J, with 9 bases in the middle. The CDR3 coding sequence is TGTGCCAGCAGTAGGAGTCCCACTAATGAAAAACTGTTTTTT. It translates to CASSRSPTNEKLFF.

The chain combines TRBV9 with TRBJ2-1; TRBD1 matches 9 bases. CDR1 is SGDLS and CDR2 is YYNGEE in the germline V gene. The CDR3 is made up of 15 amino acids. V dropped 0 bases and J dropped 7; count of bases not matched to a gene: 5. CDR3 bases: TGTGCCAGCAGCGTAGGGACAGGGGTGGTGAATGAGCAGTTCTTC. Its protein product is CASSVGTGVVNEQFF.

J is TRBJ2-5 and V is TRBV14; D is undetermined. V was cut by 1 base and J by 4 bases, with 10 bases left in between. The germline V gene has CDR1 SGHDN and CDR2 FVKESK. The CDR3 loop spans 14 amino acids. The CDR3 region has the DNA TGTGCCAGCAGCCAAGTCCGGTTTAGAGAGACCCAGTACTTC. Protein sequence: CASSQVRFRETQYF.

CDR3 protein: CASSLTPSGFYEQYF. The CDR3, as DNA: TGTGCCAGCAGCTTAACCCCGAGCGGGTTCTACGAGCAGTACTTC. The chain combines TRBV7-3 with TRBJ2-7; possible D gene TRBD2, 6 bases. Per germline, CDR1 SGHTA and CDR2 FQGTGA. The CDR3 is 15 amino acids. Trimming removed 0 bases at V and 3 bases at J, with 12 bases between.

The rearrangement links TRBV5-1 to TRBJ2-7; D remains ambiguous. CDR3 length equals 13 residues. The V end was cut by 0 bases, the J end by 3 bases, with 7 bases between. Looked up from germline, CDR1 is SGHRS and CDR2 is YFSETQ. The CDR3 DNA reads as TGCGCCAGCAGCTTGGGTGACCTCTACGAGCAGTACTTC. It encodes CASSLGDLYEQYF.

This clone was seen only a few times. The genes are TRBV15 and TRBJ2-5; D not resolved. V was cut by 3 bases and J by 5 bases, with 16 bases left in between. CDR1 LNHNV and CDR2 YYDKDF come from the germline V gene (reference sequence). This CDR3 is 15 amino acids long. The CDR3 DNA reads as TGTGCCACCAGCAGCGGACGTCGCCTCGAGGAGACCCAGTACTTC. Its protein product is CATSSGRRLEETQYF.

Only a few counts were recorded for this clone. The chain uses TRBV28 and TRBJ2-5, with TRBD2 matching 12 bases. V shed 4 bases and J 4 bases; nucleotides not matched to a gene: 7. The CDR3 covers 16 residues. CDR1 and CDR2 (germline): MDHEN, SYDVKM. CDR3 sequence (DNA): TGTGCCAGCAGTTCAAGACTAGCGGGGGATAGAGAGACCCAGTACTTC. This codes for CASSSRLAGDRETQYF.

The chain joins TRBV7-8 to TRBJ2-7; 9 nucleotides align to TRBD2. This CDR3 contains 16 residues. The V segment lost 7 bases and the J segment 4 bases; nucleotides outside the gene matches: 14. The germline V gene encodes CDR1 SGHVS and CDR2 FQNEAQ. As DNA, the CDR3 is TGTGCCAGCACACCCCTGGCGGGAGGGCCTCAATACGAGCAGTACTTC. Residues: CASTPLAGGPQYEQYF.

This clone has only a few counts. The V gene is TRBV7-2, the J gene TRBJ2-5; D unclear. Germline CDR1 and CDR2: SGHTA and FQGNSA. V lost 5 bases, J lost 2 bases, and 12 bases lay in between. This CDR3 has 14 residues. CDR3: CASSPYTGQETQYF. The CDR3 DNA follows: TGTGCCAGCAGCCCATACACTGGGCAAGAGACCCAGTACTTC.

The CDR3 protein is CASSLTTSPPGNEQFF. CDR3 coding DNA: TGTGCCAGCAGCTTAACGACTAGCCCCCCGGGCAATGAGCAGTTCTTC. This chain uses TRBV7-2 with TRBJ2-1; TRBD2 aligns across 7 bases. The germline gives CDR1 SGHTA, CDR2 FQGNSA. The CDR3 consists of 16 residues. V lost 2 bases to trimming and J lost 6 bases; unmatched junction nucleotides: 10.

This chain links TRBV9 with TRBJ1-1, with D unresolved. CDR1 is SGDLS, CDR2 YYNGEE, per germline. This CDR3 is built from 14 residues. V was pared by 0 bases and J by 0 bases, with 6 bases between. CDR3 DNA sequence: TGTGCCAGCAGCGTAGGCGTATTGAACACTGAAGCTTTCTTT. Protein: CASSVGVLNTEAFF.

J is TRBJ2-7 and V is TRBV10-3; 11 bases fit TRBD1. This CDR3 has 14 residues. Looked up from germline, CDR1 is ENHRY and CDR2 is SYGVKD. The J segment lost 4 bases and the V segment lost 3 bases, leaving 2 bases of the junction unmatched. CDR3 protein: CAISDGTGGYEQYF. CDR3 in DNA: TGTGCCATCAGTGACGGGACAGGGGGGTACGAGCAGTACTTC.

This clone has just a few counts. V gene TRBV5-1 combines with J gene TRBJ2-3; 7 positions match TRBD1. CDR3 size: 13 residues. V was pared by 6 bases and J by 0 bases, with 1 base of the junction left unmatched. From germline, CDR1 is SGHRS and CDR2 YFSETQ. CDR3 region: CASKGASTDTQYF. The DNA of the CDR3 is TGCGCCAGCAAGGGGGCCAGCACAGATACGCAGTATTTT.

This clone occurred many times. The CDR3 nucleotides are TGTGCCAGCAGTTTATGGATGTCCATGAACACTGAAGCTTTCTTT. Protein product: CASSLWMSMNTEAFF. This chain uses TRBV28 with TRBJ1-1; D ambiguous. The CDR3 sequence is 15 residues long. Per germline, CDR1 MDHEN and CDR2 SYDVKM. V lost 0 bases, J lost 0 bases, and 8 bases lay in between.